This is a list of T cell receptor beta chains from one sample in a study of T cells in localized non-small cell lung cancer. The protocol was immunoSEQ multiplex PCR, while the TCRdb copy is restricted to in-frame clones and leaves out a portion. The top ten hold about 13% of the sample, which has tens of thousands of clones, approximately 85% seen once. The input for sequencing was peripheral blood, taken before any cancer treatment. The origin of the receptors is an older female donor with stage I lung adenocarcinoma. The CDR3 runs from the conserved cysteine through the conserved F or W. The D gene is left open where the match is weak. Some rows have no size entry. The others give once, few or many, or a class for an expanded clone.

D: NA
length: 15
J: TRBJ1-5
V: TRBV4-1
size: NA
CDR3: CASSQGTVGNQPQHF
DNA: TGCGCCAGCAGCCAAGGGACAGTGGGTAATCAGCCCCAGCATTTT

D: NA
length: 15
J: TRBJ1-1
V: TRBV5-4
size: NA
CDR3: CASSKTSSGGTEAFF
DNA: TGTGCCAGCAGCAAAACCTCGTCAGGTGGCACTGAAGCTTTCTTT

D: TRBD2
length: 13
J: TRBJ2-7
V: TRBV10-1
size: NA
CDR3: CASSEWLAGEQYF
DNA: TGCGCCAGCAGTGAGTGGCTAGCGGGTGAGCAGTACTTC

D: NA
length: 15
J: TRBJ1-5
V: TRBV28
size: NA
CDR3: CASSFPGVGAQPQHF
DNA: TGTGCCAGCAGTTTCCCGGGGGTAGGGGCTCAGCCCCAGCATTTT

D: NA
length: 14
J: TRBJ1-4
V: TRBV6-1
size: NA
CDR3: CASSVYRGGEKLFF
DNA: TGTGCCAGCAGTGTTTATAGGGGGGGGGAAAAACTGTTTTTT

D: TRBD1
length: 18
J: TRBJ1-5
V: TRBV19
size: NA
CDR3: CASKGLEQGVTINQPQHF
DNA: TGTGCCAGTAAGGGTCTGGAACAGGGGGTCACTATAAATCAGCCCCAGCATTTT

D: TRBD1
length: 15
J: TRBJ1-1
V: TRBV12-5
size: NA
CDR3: CASGLVEQGDTEAFF
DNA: TGTGCTAGTGGTTTGGTAGAACAGGGGGACACTGAAGCTTTCTTT

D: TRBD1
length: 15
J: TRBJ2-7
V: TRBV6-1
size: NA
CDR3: CASSDPGQGRYEQYF
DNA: TGTGCCAGCAGTGACCCGGGACAGGGTAGGTACGAGCAGTACTTC

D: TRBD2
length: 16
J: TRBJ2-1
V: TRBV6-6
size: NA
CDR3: CASRLLAGPPLREQFF
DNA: TGTGCCAGCAGACTTCTAGCGGGGCCCCCCCTAAGGGAGCAGTTCTTC

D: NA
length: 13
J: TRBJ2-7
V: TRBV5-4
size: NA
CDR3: CASSLNRGYEQYF
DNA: TGTGCCAGCAGCTTGAATCGTGGCTACGAGCAGTACTTC

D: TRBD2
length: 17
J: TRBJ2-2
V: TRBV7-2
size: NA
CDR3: CASSLRLAGGGTGELFF
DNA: TGTGCCAGCAGCCTTAGGCTAGCGGGAGGTGGTACCGGGGAGCTGTTTTTT

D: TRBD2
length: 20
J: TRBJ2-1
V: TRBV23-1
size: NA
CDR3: CASSQPEVAGGPRSYNEQFF
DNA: TGCGCCAGCAGTCAGCCTGAGGTAGCGGGAGGGCCTAGGTCCTACAATGAGCAGTTCTTC

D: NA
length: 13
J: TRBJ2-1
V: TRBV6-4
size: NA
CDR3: CASSDREYNEQFF
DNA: TGTGCCAGCAGTGACCGGGAATACAATGAGCAGTTCTTC

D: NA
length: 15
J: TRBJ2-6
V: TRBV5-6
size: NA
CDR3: CASSLRDSGANVLTF
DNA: TGTGCCAGCAGCCTGAGAGACTCTGGGGCCAACGTCCTGACTTTC

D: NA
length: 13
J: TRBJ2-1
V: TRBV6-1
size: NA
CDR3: CASSILGGNEQFF
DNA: TGTGCCAGCAGTATCCTAGGGGGCAATGAGCAGTTCTTC

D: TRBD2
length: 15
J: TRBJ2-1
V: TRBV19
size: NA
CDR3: CASSRGGGQDNEQFF
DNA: TGTGCCAGTAGTCGCGGGGGGGGTCAAGACAATGAGCAGTTCTTC

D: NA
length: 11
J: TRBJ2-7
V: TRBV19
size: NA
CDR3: CASSFSGEQYF
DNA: TGTGCCAGTAGTTTCTCGGGGGAGCAGTACTTC

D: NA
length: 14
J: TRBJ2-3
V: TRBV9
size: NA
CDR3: CASSVTQRTDTQYF
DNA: TGTGCCAGCAGCGTAACCCAGCGGACAGATACGCAGTATTTT

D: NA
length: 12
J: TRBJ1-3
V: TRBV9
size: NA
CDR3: CASGQSGNTIYF
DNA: TGTGCCAGCGGACAATCTGGAAACACCATATATTTT

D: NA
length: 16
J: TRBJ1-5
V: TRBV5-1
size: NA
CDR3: CASSLDPLSGNQPQHF
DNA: TGCGCCAGCAGCTTGGATCCCTTAAGTGGCAATCAGCCCCAGCATTTT

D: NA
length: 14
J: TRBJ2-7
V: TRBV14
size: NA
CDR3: CASRRTGYSYEQYF
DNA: TGTGCCAGCAGACGAACAGGGTACTCCTACGAGCAGTACTTC

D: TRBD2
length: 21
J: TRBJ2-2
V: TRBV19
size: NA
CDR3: CASSAGTSGGLTYANTGELFF
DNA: TGTGCCAGTAGTGCTGGGACTAGCGGGGGGCTAACCTACGCGAACACCGGGGAGCTGTTTTTT

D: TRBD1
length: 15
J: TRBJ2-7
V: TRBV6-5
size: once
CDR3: CASTDRGLSLGEQYF
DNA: TGTGCCAGCACCGACAGGGGGTTGTCATTAGGCGAGCAGTACTTC

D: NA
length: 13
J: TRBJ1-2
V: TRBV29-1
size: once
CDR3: CSVGREGAYGYTF
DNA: TGCAGCGTTGGAAGGGAAGGGGCCTATGGCTACACCTTC

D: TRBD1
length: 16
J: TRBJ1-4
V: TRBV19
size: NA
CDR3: CASHFTGGRTNEKLFF
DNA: TGTGCCAGCCACTTTACAGGGGGCCGAACTAATGAAAAACTGTTTTTT

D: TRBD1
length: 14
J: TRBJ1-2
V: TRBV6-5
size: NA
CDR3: CASSADRGGYGYTF
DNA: TGTGCCAGCAGTGCCGACAGGGGAGGTTATGGCTACACCTTC

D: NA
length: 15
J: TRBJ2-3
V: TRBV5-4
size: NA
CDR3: CASSWTFSSTDTQYF
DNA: TGTGCCAGCAGCTGGACATTTTCTAGCACAGATACGCAGTATTTT